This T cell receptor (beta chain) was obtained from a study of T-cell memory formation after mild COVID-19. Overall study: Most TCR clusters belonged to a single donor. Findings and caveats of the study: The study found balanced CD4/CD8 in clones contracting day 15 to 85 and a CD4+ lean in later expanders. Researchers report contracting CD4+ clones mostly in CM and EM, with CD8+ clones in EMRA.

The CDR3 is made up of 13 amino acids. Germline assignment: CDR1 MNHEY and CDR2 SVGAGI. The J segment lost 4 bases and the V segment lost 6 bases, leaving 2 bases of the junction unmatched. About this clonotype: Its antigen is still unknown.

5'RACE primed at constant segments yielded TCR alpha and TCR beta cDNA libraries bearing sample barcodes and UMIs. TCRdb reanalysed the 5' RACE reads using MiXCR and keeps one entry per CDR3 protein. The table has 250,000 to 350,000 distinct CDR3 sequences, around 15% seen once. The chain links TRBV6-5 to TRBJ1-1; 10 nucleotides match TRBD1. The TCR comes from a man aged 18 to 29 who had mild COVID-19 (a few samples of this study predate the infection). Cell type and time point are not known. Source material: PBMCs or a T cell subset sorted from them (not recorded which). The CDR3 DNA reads TGTGCCAGCAGGCGGACAGGGGGCACTGAAGCTTTCTTT. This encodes CASRRTGGTEAFF.